Listed below are T cell receptor beta chains from one sample, sequenced in a study of T cell responses to AZD1222 COVID-19 vaccine. Data came from immunoSEQ multiplex PCR; TCRdb stores just in-frame clones and leaves some out. The sample carries about 130,000 clones, roughly 86% recorded once. The sample here was peripheral blood, taken 28 days after the second AZD1222 dose. These receptors were taken from an adult who received the AZD1222 COVID-19 vaccine. CDR3s include the opening cysteine and the closing phenylalanine or tryptophan. The D gene is left open where the match is weak. Some rows mark clone size as missing; the rest say once, few, many or name a class of expanded clone.

clone_size: NA
v_call: TRBV12-2
d_call: NA
j_call: TRBJ2-6
cdr3_aa: CASRLVARDRGHDSGANVLTF
cdr3_nt: TGTGCAAGTCGCCTAGTGGCCCGGGACAGGGGGCATGACTCTGGGGCCAACGTCCTGACTTTC

clone_size: NA
v_call: TRBV2
d_call: TRBD1
j_call: TRBJ2-7
cdr3_aa: CASGDRIYEQYF
cdr3_nt: TGTGCCAGCGGGGACAGGATTTACGAGCAGTACTTC

clone_size: NA
v_call: TRBV9
d_call: TRBD2
j_call: TRBJ2-1
cdr3_aa: CASSVVGTRFVNEQFF
cdr3_nt: TGTGCCAGCAGCGTAGTTGGGACTAGGTTTGTCAATGAGCAGTTCTTC

clone_size: NA
v_call: TRBV7-2
d_call: TRBD1
j_call: TRBJ2-1
cdr3_aa: CASSLGDRANEQFF
cdr3_nt: TGTGCCAGCAGTCTCGGGGACAGGGCAAATGAGCAGTTCTTC

clone_size: once
v_call: TRBV27
d_call: NA
j_call: TRBJ1-1
cdr3_aa: CASSFAGRTEAFF
cdr3_nt: TGTGCCAGCAGTTTCGCAGGGCGGACTGAAGCTTTCTTT

clone_size: NA
v_call: TRBV9
d_call: TRBD1
j_call: TRBJ2-5
cdr3_aa: CASSVGTGVWETQYF
cdr3_nt: TGTGCCAGCAGCGTAGGGACAGGGGTGTGGGAGACCCAGTACTTC

clone_size: NA
v_call: TRBV12-3/TRBV12-4
d_call: NA
j_call: TRBJ1-4
cdr3_aa: CASSQVGKLFF
cdr3_nt: TGTGCCAGCAGTCAAGTAGGAAAACTGTTTTTT

clone_size: NA
v_call: TRBV27
d_call: NA
j_call: TRBJ2-7
cdr3_aa: CASSQGSEQYF
cdr3_nt: TGTGCCAGCAGTCAAGGGTCTGAGCAGTACTTC

clone_size: NA
v_call: TRBV7-9
d_call: NA
j_call: TRBJ2-1
cdr3_aa: CASSLVGSSYNEQFF
cdr3_nt: TGTGCCAGCAGCTTAGTTGGCAGCTCCTACAATGAGCAGTTCTTC

clone_size: NA
v_call: TRBV19
d_call: TRBD1
j_call: TRBJ1-3
cdr3_aa: CASSSQGAAGNTIYF
cdr3_nt: TGTGCCAGTAGTTCACAGGGGGCCGCTGGAAACACCATATATTTT

clone_size: NA
v_call: TRBV27
d_call: NA
j_call: TRBJ2-5
cdr3_aa: CASSPPPRETQYF
cdr3_nt: TGTGCCAGCAGTCCCCCCCCACGGGAGACCCAGTACTTC

clone_size: NA
v_call: TRBV12-3/TRBV12-4
d_call: NA
j_call: TRBJ2-1
cdr3_aa: CASSPTFNEQFF
cdr3_nt: TGTGCCAGCAGTCCGACATTCAATGAGCAGTTCTTC

clone_size: NA
v_call: TRBV5-1
d_call: NA
j_call: TRBJ2-1
cdr3_aa: CASSLGDSYNEQFF
cdr3_nt: TGCGCCAGCAGCTTGGGGGACTCCTACAATGAGCAGTTCTTC

clone_size: NA
v_call: TRBV27
d_call: NA
j_call: TRBJ1-1
cdr3_aa: CASRHPNTEAFF
cdr3_nt: TGTGCGTCTAGACACCCGAACACTGAAGCTTTCTTT

clone_size: NA
v_call: TRBV29-1
d_call: NA
j_call: TRBJ2-3
cdr3_aa: CSVAGGSTDTQYF
cdr3_nt: TGCAGCGTAGCAGGTGGTTCGACAGATACGCAGTATTTT

clone_size: NA
v_call: TRBV5-4
d_call: TRBD2
j_call: TRBJ2-1
cdr3_aa: CASSPPGTMGNEQFF
cdr3_nt: TGTGCCAGCAGCCCCCCCGGGACTATGGGCAATGAGCAGTTCTTC

clone_size: few
v_call: TRBV18
d_call: NA
j_call: TRBJ2-7
cdr3_aa: CASSPRRGAYEQYF
cdr3_nt: TGTGCCAGCTCACCAAGAAGGGGAGCCTACGAGCAGTACTTC

clone_size: NA
v_call: TRBV19
d_call: NA
j_call: TRBJ1-1
cdr3_aa: CASPRPGGASTEAFF
cdr3_nt: TGTGCCAGTCCTCGCCCGGGTGGGGCGAGCACTGAAGCTTTCTTT

clone_size: NA
v_call: TRBV29-1
d_call: TRBD1
j_call: TRBJ2-3
cdr3_aa: CSVSRTGASTDTQYF
cdr3_nt: TGCAGCGTTAGTAGGACAGGGGCCAGCACAGATACGCAGTATTTT

clone_size: NA
v_call: TRBV2
d_call: NA
j_call: TRBJ1-2
cdr3_aa: CASSPVPAGGYTF
cdr3_nt: TGTGCCAGCAGCCCCGTCCCGGCGGGTGGCTACACCTTC

clone_size: NA
v_call: TRBV19
d_call: TRBD2
j_call: TRBJ2-1
cdr3_aa: CASSIRTSGSSSSYNEQFF
cdr3_nt: TGTGCCAGTAGTATCCGGACTAGCGGGAGCTCCAGCTCCTACAATGAGCAGTTCTTC

clone_size: NA
v_call: TRBV9
d_call: NA
j_call: TRBJ2-3
cdr3_aa: CASSEGPGTNTDTQYF
cdr3_nt: TGTGCCAGCAGCGAGGGCCCGGGGACCAACACAGATACGCAGTATTTT

clone_size: NA
v_call: TRBV6-5
d_call: NA
j_call: TRBJ1-1
cdr3_aa: CASSYSTRRDTEAFF
cdr3_nt: TGTGCCAGCAGTTACTCGACCCGACGGGACACTGAAGCTTTCTTT